These 20 T cell receptor beta chains originate from one sample sequenced in a study of T cell repertoires in cytomegalovirus infection. TCRdb reprocessed the reads via MiXCR and lists one record per CDR3 protein. The repertoire consists of roughly 800,000 distinct CDR3 sequences, with under 35% occurring once and the leading ten covering less than 15%. Their recognized antigens are unknown. Sequences were derived from cultured CD8+ T cells from PBMCs, sampled from culture after CMV antigen stimulation. Receptors were obtained from a human donor in good health (CMV status not recorded). Some clones in this sample may be carry-over from other donors' samples.

CDR3 bases: TGTGCCAGCAGCTTGGGACAGGGGGTAGGAGATACGCAGTATTTT. As protein: CASSLGQGVGDTQYF. The V gene is TRBV7-8, the J gene TRBJ2-3, with TRBD1 matching over 11 bases. The germline CDR1 and CDR2 sequences are SGHVS and FQNEAQ. Trimming at V came to 3 bases and at J to 5 bases, leaving 4 bases not matched to a gene. The CDR3 extends over 15 amino acids.

This clonotype was recorded at least ten times. The J gene is TRBJ1-2, the V gene TRBV7-2; D not resolved. Germline values: CDR1 SGHTA, CDR2 FQGNSA. The CDR3 sequence is 13 residues long. Deletions cut 1 base from V and 5 bases from J, with 8 bases between. The CDR3 sequence is CASSLGDKYGYTF. In nucleotides, the CDR3 is TGTGCCAGCAGCTTAGGGGATAAGTATGGCTACACCTTC.

This clonotype was recorded a few times. The chain is built from TRBV12-3 or TRBV12-4 and TRBJ1-3; unclear D gene. The V and J ends lost 2 bases and 0 bases respectively, with 17 bases between them. The CDR3 is 18 residues long. The CDR3, as DNA: TGTGCCAGCAGTTTAAACTCTTGGAAAACCGACTCTGGAAACACCATATATTTT. Encoded protein: CASSLNSWKTDSGNTIYF.

This clonotype was recorded at least ten times. The chain combines TRBV6-1 with TRBJ1-6, with D unclear. The CDR3 contains 20 residues. The V end was cut by 1 base, the J end by 6 bases, with 25 bases between. Germline CDR1 MNHNS, CDR2 SASEGT. For the CDR3, the DNA is TGTGCCAGCAGTGAAGAGTCCGACACCCTCGACTACCGCGGTAATTCACCCCTCCACTTT. Encoded protein: CASSEESDTLDYRGNSPLHF.

The chain has TRBV4-1 and TRBJ1-2; D is uncertain. V was clipped by 0 bases and J by 8 bases, with 10 bases between them. CDR1 is MGHRA, CDR2 YSYEKL, per germline. This CDR3 contains 13 residues. The chain's CDR3 is CASSQDRQNGYTF. In DNA, the CDR3 is TGCGCCAGCAGCCAAGATCGTCAGAACGGCTACACCTTC.

V gene TRBV6-5 combines with J gene TRBJ1-4; D perhaps matches TRBD1 (6 bases). From germline, CDR1 is MNHEY and CDR2 SVGAGI. The CDR3 extends over 15 amino acids. With 5 bases removed from V and 3 bases from J, the gap between germline ends came to 13 bases. The CDR3 loop reads CASSLIQGPNEKLFF. As DNA, the CDR3 is TGTGCCAGCAGTCTAATACAGGGCCCTAATGAAAAACTGTTTTTT.

This clonotype has ten or more counts. The chain combines TRBV7-4 with TRBJ1-3; D uncertain. CDR1 and CDR2 from the germline V gene are SGHVT and SQSDAQ. The CDR3 totals 14 residues. V was cut by 7 bases and J by 0 bases, with 10 bases left in between. This chain's CDR3 is CASTRRLSGNTIYF. The CDR3 DNA follows: TGTGCCAGCACCCGAAGACTCTCTGGAAACACCATATATTTT.

This clonotype has at least ten counts. The CDR3 nucleotides read TGTGCCAGCAGCTTAAATCCTAGCGGGGGGCTCCAAGAGACCCAGTACTTC. Amino acids: CASSLNPSGGLQETQYF. V gene TRBV7-8 combines with J gene TRBJ2-5; the match to TRBD2 covers 11 bases. The CDR3 length is 17 residues. J gave up 1 base and V 2 bases, and 6 bases lay outside the gene matches. Germline lookup yields CDR1 SGHVS and CDR2 FQNEAQ.

This clonotype was picked up many times. The chain recombines TRBV9 with TRBJ2-7; 7 nucleotides line up with TRBD1. After removal of 6 bases from V and 1 base from J, the junction contained 10 bases not matched to a gene. Germline loops: CDR1 SGDLS, CDR2 YYNGEE. The CDR3 extends over 15 amino acids. CDR3 region: CASTPTGSSSYEQYF. CDR3 DNA: TGTGCCAGCACCCCGACAGGGTCATCTTCCTACGAGCAGTACTTC.

The chain has TRBV5-1 and TRBJ2-1; 7 nucleotides match TRBD2. CDR3 length equals 15 residues. Germline CDR1 reads SGHRS; CDR2 reads YFSETQ. Trimming took 6 bases from V and 2 from J; bases not matched to a gene: 8. CDR3 DNA: TGCGCCAGCATTCCGATAGCGGGTCCCTACAATGAGCAGTTCTTC. It translates to CASIPIAGPYNEQFF.

V and J are TRBV12-5 and TRBJ2-1; TRBD2 might be the D (6 bases). The V and J ends lost 9 bases and 3 bases respectively, with 21 bases between them. Germline loops: CDR1 LGHNT, CDR2 FRNRAP. The CDR3 is 16 residues long. The CDR3 region is CASLAVGMLVYNEQFF. DNA of the CDR3: TGTGCTAGCTTAGCGGTGGGCATGTTGGTCTACAATGAGCAGTTCTTC. The full variable domain, in which reference TRBV12-5 and TRBJ2-1 provide the parts outside the CDR3, is DARVTQTPRHKVTEMGQEVTMRCQPILGHNTVFWYRQTMMQGLELLAYFRNRAPLDDSGMPKDRFSAEMPDATLATLKIQPSEPRDSAVYFCASLAVGMLVYNEQFFGPGTRLTVL.

The chain has TRBV7-2 and TRBJ2-5; perhaps TRBD2 as D (5 bases). Germline CDR1 is SGHTA and CDR2 is FQGNSA. V was shortened by 0 bases and J by 4 bases, with 9 bases between the two germline ends. There are 14 residues in the CDR3. As DNA, the CDR3 is TGTGCCAGCAGCTTAGCCATACTAGGAGAGACCCAGTACTTC. Amino acid sequence: CASSLAILGETQYF.

The table lists this clonotype with many counts. The chain combines TRBV6-1 with TRBJ1-1; TRBD1 aligns across 10 bases. Germline V gene sequence: CDR1 MNHNS, CDR2 SASEGT. The CDR3 consists of 15 residues. Unmatched junction bases numbered 6, after V lost 3 bases and J lost 5 bases. The CDR3 sequence: CASSDRQGARTEAFF. In DNA, the CDR3 is TGTGCCAGCAGTGATAGACAGGGGGCGCGAACTGAAGCTTTCTTT.

V usage is TRBV20-1 and J usage is TRBJ1-4; D not resolved. This CDR3 region has 12 residues. V was clipped by 6 bases and J by 8 bases, with 13 bases between them. CDR1 DFQATT and CDR2 SNEGSKA come from the germline V gene (reference sequence). CDR3 sequence reads: CSAEYPGEKLFF. CDR3 DNA sequence: TGCAGTGCCGAGTACCCTGGAGAAAAACTGTTTTTT.

This clonotype has just a few counts. The rearrangement joins TRBV15 to TRBJ2-2, with 15 bases fitting TRBD2. The CDR3 has 19 residues. The ends lost 1 base at V and 6 bases at J; junction bases unmatched: 9. Germline V lookup: CDR1 LNHNV, CDR2 YYDKDF (reference sequence). The CDR3: CATSRAHGLAGGIAGELFF. The CDR3 nucleotides are TGTGCCACCAGCAGAGCGCACGGACTAGCGGGGGGGATCGCCGGGGAGCTGTTTTTT. Using reference TRBV15 and TRBJ2-2 for the parts outside the CDR3, the full variable domain is DAMVIQNPRYQVTQFGKPVTLSCSQTLNHNVMYWYQQKSSQAPKLLFHYYDKDFNNEADTPDNFQSRRPNTSFCFLDIRSPGLGDTAMYLCATSRAHGLAGGIAGELFFGEGSRLTVL.

The rearrangement links TRBV7-3 to TRBJ1-1; D gene uncertain. The V gene lost 1 base and the J gene lost 3 bases, with 12 bases spanning the gap. The CDR3 extends over 15 amino acids. The germline V gene encodes CDR1 SGHTA and CDR2 FQGTGA. Written as DNA, the CDR3 is TGTGCCAGCAGCTTAAATCCGGGATACGACACTGAAGCTTTCTTT. It encodes CASSLNPGYDTEAFF.

This clonotype was seen repeatedly, ten times or more. The V and J genes are TRBV7-8 and TRBJ2-7, with TRBD2 identical over 7 bases. Losses at the gene ends were 0 bases for V and 5 bases for J; bases not matched to a gene: 7. This CDR3 is built from 15 residues. Germline CDR1 is SGHVS and CDR2 is FQNEAQ. CDR3 nucleotides: TGTGCCAGCAGCTTAGCGCGGGGGTTAGAGGACGAGCAGTACTTC. It specifies CASSLARGLEDEQYF.

The rearrangement links TRBV10-3 to TRBJ2-7, with D perhaps TRBD1 (6 bases). The CDR3 extends over 11 amino acids. V lost 8 bases, J lost 3 bases, and 8 bases lay in between. The V gene's germline CDR1 is ENHRY and CDR2 SYGVKD. The CDR3: CAIGGGYEQYF. The CDR3 DNA reads TGTGCCATCGGGGGCGGCTACGAGCAGTACTTC.

This clonotype was observed a few times. The chain has TRBV4-3 and TRBJ1-2; 8 bases align to TRBD1. This CDR3 is 18 amino acids long. Per germline, CDR1 LGHNA and CDR2 YSLEER. The ends lost 5 bases at V and 2 bases at J; junction bases unmatched: 16. CDR3: CASSSTDRAGILNYGYTF. In DNA, the CDR3 is TGCGCCAGCAGCTCGACGGACAGGGCAGGGATATTAAACTATGGCTACACCTTC.

About this clonotype: Just one base apart from a much larger clone, this may be a read error. This sequence joins TRBV12-3 or TRBV12-4 and TRBJ1-4; 7 bases align to TRBD1. CDR3 length: 18 residues. As DNA, the CDR3 is TGTACCAGCAGTTTAAGGTACAGGGGCCCAGCAACTAATGAAAAACTGTTTTTT. Amino acids: CTSSLRYRGPATNEKLFF.